This record covers a single T cell receptor beta chain. This record comes from a study of shared clonotypes between healthy human individuals. Profiled with immunoSEQ multiplex PCR; TCRdb holds only in-frame clones, not every one. The sample includes 2 million to 3 million clones, over 85% seen only once; the top ten take approximately 0.35%. Looked up from germline, CDR1 is SNHLY and CDR2 is FYNNEI. This CDR3 region has 14 residues. V gave up 0 bases and J gave up 3 bases, with 9 bases separating them. This TCR was sampled from a man younger than 35 in good health. Some clones in this sample may be carry-over from other donors' samples. The V call is TRBV2, the J call TRBJ2-7; no clear D. The sample taken for sequencing was naive CD4+ T cells from PBMCs. The subset denotes: CD45RA+ positively selected. The CDR3 nucleotides are TGTGCCAGCAGTGAAGCGGTCGGTGTCTACGAGCAGTACTTC. Its protein is CASSEAVGVYEQYF.